These 19 T cell receptor beta chains were sequenced from one sample in a study of blood T cells in healthy people across ages. Primers used in a second PCR of roughly 7 to 12 cycles were a sample-barcoded 5' primer and a J-beta primer mix. Via MiXCR, TCRdb re-called the 5' RACE reads, giving one row per CDR3 protein. The repertoire holds some 1.5 million distinct CDR3 sequences, with under 55% as singletons. Sequenced input: blood. The receptor source for this set is a woman aged 18-35 years in good health.

This clonotype was observed a few times. J is TRBJ2-5 and V is TRBV9; TRBD2 matches 7 bases. Germline V gene sequence: CDR1 SGDLS, CDR2 YYNGEE. Trimming took 2 bases from V and 9 from J; bases not matched to a gene: 7. The CDR3 totals 13 residues. The CDR3, as DNA: TGTGCCAGCAGCGTTAGCGGGCCCGGGGCCCAGTACTTC. It encodes CASSVSGPGAQYF. The entire variable domain, with the rest obtained from reference TRBV9 and TRBJ2-5, is as follows: DSGVTQTPKHLITATGQRVTLRCSPRSGDLSVYWYQQSLDQGLQFLIQYYNGEERAKGNILERFSAQQFPDLHSELNLSSLELGDSALYFCASSVSGPGAQYFGPGTRLLVL.

This rearrangement joins TRBV4-2 to TRBJ2-3; a possible D gene is TRBD2 (6 bases). Trimming cost V 0 bases and J 0 bases, with 10 bases left between them. This CDR3 is 16 amino acids long. Germline V CDR1 and CDR2: LGHNA, YNFKEQ. The CDR3 nucleotides are TGTGCCAGCAGCCAAGAAACCGGGGGAAGCACAGATACGCAGTATTTT. Residues: CASSQETGGSTDTQYF.

The chain couples TRBV7-9 to TRBJ2-3; 8 bases fit TRBD1. Trimming cost V 9 bases and J 0 bases; bases outside gene matches: 11. The CDR3 is 16 residues long. Per the germline V gene, CDR1 is SEHNR and CDR2 is FQNEAQ (reference sequence). CDR3 coding DNA: TGTGCCAGTGTACTAACAGGGGGTACTAGCACAGATACGCAGTATTTT. This codes for CASVLTGGTSTDTQYF.

About this clonotype: A much larger clone is a single base away; this may be a read error. This chain links TRBV6-5 with TRBJ2-1; maybe TRBD2 (6 bases). V dropped 2 bases and J dropped 7 bases, with 15 bases sitting between them. The CDR3 loop spans 15 amino acids. Per germline, CDR1 MNHEY and CDR2 SVGAGI. CDR3 amino acids: CASSYAGSSVNEQFF. CDR3 DNA: TGTGCCAGCAGTTACGCGGGGAGCAGTGTGAATGAGCAGTTCTTC.

The V and J genes are TRBV9 and TRBJ1-2; D is unresolved. V lost 3 bases and J 5 bases, leaving 11 bases between the germline ends. The CDR3 totals 13 residues. The germline gives CDR1 SGDLS, CDR2 YYNGEE. CDR3 in amino acids: CASSAGFVYGYTF. The CDR3 nucleotides are TGTGCCAGCAGCGCTGGGTTCGTGTATGGCTACACCTTC.

The genes are TRBV20-1 and TRBJ2-3, with D perhaps matching TRBD2 (6 bases). Looked up from germline, CDR1 is DFQATT and CDR2 is SNEGSKA (reference sequence). V lost 6 bases to trimming and J lost 6 bases, with 19 bases between them. CDR3 length equals 14 residues. CDR3 amino acids: CSAVRGTSIDTQYF. The CDR3, as DNA: TGCAGTGCGGTTAGGGGTACTAGCATTGATACGCAGTATTTT.

This clonotype was observed a few times. V gene TRBV29-1 combines with J gene TRBJ2-7; TRBD1 matches at 7 bases. Looked up from germline, CDR1 is SQVTM and CDR2 is ANQGSEA. J gave up 9 bases and V 3 bases, and 5 bases lay outside the gene matches. The CDR3 has 11 amino acids. The CDR3 DNA reads as TGCAGCGTTGATCGAGGGGGCACGCAGTACTTC. Translation: CSVDRGGTQYF.

For this clonotype: The junction departs from the called germline gene at one end, perhaps through a read error. V usage is TRBV29-1 and J usage is TRBJ2-1; 10 bases map to TRBD1. The CDR3 contains 12 residues. CDR1 and CDR2 (germline): SQVTM, ANQGSEA. CDR3 DNA: TGCAGCCCTGGGACAGGGGACAATGGGCAGTTCTTC. It is translated as CSPGTGDNGQFF.

This clonotype appeared once. The CDR3 reads CASTWTSGTNEQFF. The CDR3 nucleotides are TGTGCCAGTACATGGACTAGCGGGACTAATGAGCAGTTCTTC. This rearrangement joins TRBV19 to TRBJ2-1; TRBD2 matches 12 bases. The CDR3 is 14 residues long. V was clipped by 7 bases and J by 7 bases; unmatched bases: 5. Germline lookup yields CDR1 LNHDA and CDR2 SQIVND (reference sequence).

Many counts were recorded for this clonotype. This chain links TRBV4-3 with TRBJ1-2; D is unresolved. V shed 4 bases and J shed 0 bases, with 9 bases lying between them. The CDR3 spans 14 residues. Germline values: CDR1 LGHNA, CDR2 YSLEER. The CDR3 DNA reads as TGCGCCAGCAGCCGGGAAGGGTCTAACTATGGCTACACCTTC. Its protein product is CASSREGSNYGYTF.

This clonotype showed up just once. The junction departs from germline at one end; a sequencing error may be responsible. The chain links TRBV11-2 to TRBJ2-3; the D gene is possibly TRBD2 (6 bases). The germline V gene encodes CDR1 SGHAT and CDR2 FQNNGV. The CDR3 covers 15 residues. This chain's CDR3 is CTSSKAGQSTDTQYF. DNA for the CDR3: TGTACCAGCAGCAAAGCGGGCCAAAGCACAGATACGCAGTATTTT.

CDR3 coding DNA: TGTGCCAGCAGTTCACCCCTCTTTGAAAAACTGTTTTTT. This gives the protein CASSSPLFEKLFF. The chain combines TRBV27 with TRBJ1-4; D gene unclear. The V end was cut by 4 bases, the J end by 7 bases, with 10 bases between. CDR1 MNHEY and CDR2 SMNVEV come from the germline V gene (reference sequence). This CDR3 has 13 amino acids.

V and J are TRBV6-5 and TRBJ1-1; TRBD1 matches 7 bases. Germline trimming cut 6 bases from V and 1 base from J; bases unmatched to any gene: 5. The germline CDR1 and CDR2 sequences are MNHEY and SVGAGI. The CDR3 spans 14 residues. The CDR3 bases are TGTGCCAGCAGGCGGACAGGAGCGAACACTGAAGCTTTCTTT. This gives the protein CASRRTGANTEAFF.

This clonotype was counted once. The CDR3 DNA reads TGTGCCAGTAGTATAGGACAATACAATGAGCAGTACTTC. It translates to CASSIGQYNEQYF. The J gene is TRBJ2-7, the V gene TRBV19; D uncertain. CDR1 is LNHDA, CDR2 SQIVND, per germline (reference sequence). Trimming removed 1 base at V and 7 bases at J, with 11 bases between. CDR3 length equals 13 residues.

V and J are TRBV7-9 and TRBJ2-5; no firm D call. V dropped 5 bases and J dropped 2 bases, with 9 bases sitting between them. The germline gives CDR1 SEHNR, CDR2 FQNEAQ (reference sequence). The CDR3 consists of 13 residues. The CDR3 protein is CASSRNSQETQYF. In DNA form, the CDR3 reads TGTGCCAGCAGCCGAAACAGTCAAGAGACCCAGTACTTC.

This clonotype appeared many times. The rearrangement joins TRBV5-1 to TRBJ2-3; tentatively, D is TRBD1 (6 bases). Germline V CDR1 and CDR2: SGHRS, YFSETQ. The CDR3 loop spans 15 amino acids. The V end was cut by 3 bases, the J end by 0 bases, with 11 bases between. The CDR3 bases are TGCGCCAGCAGCTCTCCGGGACAAAGCACAGATACGCAGTATTTT. The encoded protein is CASSSPGQSTDTQYF.

This clonotype has just a few counts. The V call is TRBV3-1, the J call TRBJ2-1, with 14 bases identical to TRBD2. From germline, CDR1 is LGHDT and CDR2 YNNKEL (reference sequence). The CDR3 length is 16 residues. Losses at the gene ends were 4 bases for V and 6 bases for J; bases not matched to a gene: 5. CDR3 sequence: CASSLVGLAGGNEQFF. The CDR3 coding sequence is TGTGCCAGCAGCCTCGTTGGACTAGCGGGAGGCAATGAGCAGTTCTTC.

The V gene is TRBV5-1, the J gene TRBJ2-7; D could derive from TRBD1 or TRBD2 (5 bases each). This CDR3 is built from 13 residues. The V gene's germline CDR1 is SGHRS and CDR2 YFSETQ. V shed 4 bases and J shed 4 bases, with 12 bases lying between them. The CDR3 is CASSRAGRYEQYF. As DNA, the CDR3 is TGCGCCAGCAGCCGGGCAGGGAGATACGAGCAGTACTTC. The entire variable domain, with the rest obtained from reference TRBV5-1 and TRBJ2-7, is as follows: KAGVTQTPRYLIKTRGQQVTLSCSPISGHRSVSWYQQTPGQGLQFLFEYFSETQRNKGNFPGRFSGRQFSNSRSEMNVSTLELGDSALYLCASSRAGRYEQYFGPGTRLTVT.

Worth noting for this clonotype: A read error may explain this, as a much larger clone is one base away. The rearrangement links TRBV10-3 to TRBJ2-1; 14 nucleotides match TRBD2. The J call is in doubt because the DNA end fits TRBJ2-7 better. This CDR3 is built from 14 residues. Germline V gene lookup returns CDR1 ENHRY and CDR2 SYGVKD. CDR3 DNA sequence: TGTGCCACACGGACTAGCGGGGGGTACAATGAGCAGTACTTC. Protein product: CATRTSGGYNEQYF.